Listed below are T cell receptor beta chains from one sample, sequenced in a study of cytomegalovirus exposure and HLA in healthy donors. The assay was immunoSEQ multiplex PCR, and TCRdb's table has in-frame clones only and misses some. The sample lists approximately 210,000 clones, 75% to 85% seen once, with about 1.6% in the top ten. Sequenced sample: PBMCs. All receptors derive from a woman between 45 and 65 years old in good health and CMV-seronegative. Both conserved end residues are part of each CDR3. The D gene is left open where the match is weak. Expanded clones get a size class; other rows say once, few or many, or leave the size out.

size	J	V	D	DNA	CDR3
-	TRBJ2-1	TRBV10-2	TRBD2	TGCGCCAGCAGTGAGCCCGGGAGGGCCAACAATGAGCAGTTCTTC	CASSEPGRANNEQFF
once	TRBJ1-1	TRBV11-3	-	TGTGCCAGCAGCTTCCAGGCGAACACTGAAGCTTTCTTT	CASSFQANTEAFF
-	TRBJ2-7	TRBV9	-	TGTGCCAGCAGCACAACTAGCAGTTCTTACGAGCAGTACTTC	CASSTTSSSYEQYF
-	TRBJ1-2	TRBV7-9	TRBD1	TGTGCCAGCAGCCTTCAGGGGGGTGCTAACTATGGCTACACCTTC	CASSLQGGANYGYTF
-	TRBJ2-5	TRBV18	TRBD1	TGTGCCAGCTCACCCCCGACAGGGAAGCAAGAGACCCAGTACTTC	CASSPPTGKQETQYF
-	TRBJ1-2	TRBV15	-	TGTGCCACGGGTAGGGGGTTGAACGCTGGCTACACCTTC	CATGRGLNAGYTF
once	TRBJ2-3	TRBV5-1	-	TGCGCCAGCAGCTCTAATGTACGGAGGGATAGGACAGATACGCAGTATTTT	CASSSNVRRDRTDTQYF
few	TRBJ2-6	TRBV4-1	TRBD1	TGCGCCAGCAGCCAACTTTCCGGGACAGGTACCAACGTCCTGACTTTC	CASSQLSGTGTNVLTF
-	TRBJ2-5	TRBV18	-	TGTGCCAGCTCACCCCCCGGGCTAGCGAGCCAAGAGACCCAGTACTTC	CASSPPGLASQETQYF
-	TRBJ2-2	TRBV2	TRBD1	TGTGCCAGCAGCGGGGACAGGGGTCGATCCGGGGAGCTGTTTTTT	CASSGDRGRSGELFF
-	TRBJ2-3	TRBV5-4	TRBD2	TGTGCCAGCAGCTTGGGAGTAACCGGCGGGAGGGGCACAGATACGCAGTATTTT	CASSLGVTGGRGTDTQYF
-	TRBJ2-7	TRBV7-2	-	TGTGCCAGCAGCTTCCGGGACACAAGTTACGAGCAGTACTTC	CASSFRDTSYEQYF
-	TRBJ2-5	TRBV7-7	TRBD1	TGTGCTAGCAGCAAAGGGACAGGGTACCAAGAGACCCAGTACTTC	CASSKGTGYQETQYF
-	TRBJ1-2	TRBV6-1	TRBD1	TGTGCCAGCAGTGACTGGACAGGGGATAACTATGGCTACACCTTC	CASSDWTGDNYGYTF
once	TRBJ2-1	TRBV7-2	TRBD2	TGTGCCAGCAGCCCCTCCTGGGTAGCGGGGGGGCCGGGGTTCTTC	CASSPSWVAGGPGFF
-	TRBJ1-1	TRBV7-2	-	TGTGCCAGCAGCCCCCGACAAGTCACTGAAGCTTTCTTT	CASSPRQVTEAFF
-	TRBJ2-7	TRBV18	-	TGTGCCAGCTCACCACCCCTCAGGGGTTCGGACGAGCAGTACTTC	CASSPPLRGSDEQYF
-	TRBJ2-6	TRBV7-6	-	TGTGCCAGCAGCTCTACTCCAGGGACAAGCTCTGGGGCCAACGTCCTGACTTTC	CASSSTPGTSSGANVLTF
-	TRBJ2-5	TRBV15	-	TGTGCCACCAGCAGGCTTAAAGGAGGGTTTGGCGAGACCCAGTACTTC	CATSRLKGGFGETQYF
-	TRBJ2-7	TRBV6-1	-	TGTGCCAGCAGTGAAGTAAGAGACAGGACCTACGAGCAGTACTTC	CASSEVRDRTYEQYF
-	TRBJ1-1	TRBV12-1	-	TGTGCCGCCTCGGACAGGGCAGCTTTCTTT	CAASDRAAFF
-	TRBJ1-6	TRBV6-4	-	TGTGCCAGCACTGGGCCCTATAATTCACCCCTCCACTTT	CASTGPYNSPLHF
-	TRBJ1-5	TRBV2	-	TGTGCCAGCAGTGAACGAGGCCGGGGGAGCAATCAGCCCCAGCATTTT	CASSERGRGSNQPQHF
-	TRBJ1-5	TRBV2	-	TGTGCCAGCCGCCGCGGGGGGGGAACTTATAGCAATCAGCCCCAGCATTTT	CASRRGGGTYSNQPQHF
-	TRBJ2-7	TRBV6-4	TRBD1	TGTGCCACCCCGGAAGGGGGACAGCGTACAGTACCCTACGAGCAGTACTTC	CATPEGGQRTVPYEQYF
-	TRBJ1-2	TRBV5-4	-	TGTGCCAGCAGCCGGGTGGGGTCAGAGGGATATGGCTACACCTTC	CASSRVGSEGYGYTF
once	TRBJ1-2	TRBV5-1	-	TGCGCCAGCAGCTTTAATACAGGGATATCCCGCGATGGCTACACCTTC	CASSFNTGISRDGYTF
-	TRBJ1-4	TRBV27	-	TGTGCCAGCAGTTCCGTACCGGTTCCCACTAATGAAAAACTGTTTTTT	CASSSVPVPTNEKLFF
-	TRBJ2-1	TRBV5-1	-	TGCGCCAGCAGGAGTCTTCGGACTTTCTACAATGAGCAGTTCTTC	CASRSLRTFYNEQFF